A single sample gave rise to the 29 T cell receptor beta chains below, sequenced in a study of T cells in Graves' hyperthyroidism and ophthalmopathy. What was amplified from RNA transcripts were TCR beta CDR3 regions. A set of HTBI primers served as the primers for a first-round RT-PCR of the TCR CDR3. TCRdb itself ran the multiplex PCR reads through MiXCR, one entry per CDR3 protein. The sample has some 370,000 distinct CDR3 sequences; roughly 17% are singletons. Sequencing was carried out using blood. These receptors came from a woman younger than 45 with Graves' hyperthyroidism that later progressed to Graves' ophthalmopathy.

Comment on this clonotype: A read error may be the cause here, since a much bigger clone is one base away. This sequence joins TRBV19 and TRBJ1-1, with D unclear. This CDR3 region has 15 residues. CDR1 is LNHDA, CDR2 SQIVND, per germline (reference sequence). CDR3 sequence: CARSISRSLNTEAFF. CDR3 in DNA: TGTGCCAGAAGTATTAGTAGGAGTTTGAACACTGAAGCTTTCTTT. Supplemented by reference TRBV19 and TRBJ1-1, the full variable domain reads DGGITQSPKYLFRKEGQNVTLSCEQNLNHDAMYWYRQDPGQGLRLIYYSQIVNDFQKGDIAEGYSVSREKKESFPLTVTSAQKNPTAFYLCARSISRSLNTEAFFGQGTRLTVV.

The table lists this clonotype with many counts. CDR3 in amino acids: CASSLGGTNEKLFF. CDR3 DNA: TGTGCCAGCAGCTTAGGAGGAACTAATGAAAAACTGTTTTTT. The J gene is TRBJ1-4, the V gene TRBV28, with D uncertain. This CDR3 spans 14 amino acids. From germline, CDR1 is MDHEN and CDR2 SYDVKM. The V gene lost 6 bases and the J gene lost 1 base, with 9 bases spanning the gap.

The CDR3 protein is CASSIGSRETQYF. The CDR3 bases are TGTGCCAGTAGTATTGGGTCGAGAGAGACCCAGTACTTC. The genes are TRBV19 and TRBJ2-5; no reliable D call. With 3 bases removed from V and 4 bases from J, the gap between germline ends came to 9 bases. The CDR3 is made up of 13 amino acids. CDR1 is LNHDA and CDR2 is SQIVND in the germline V gene (reference sequence).

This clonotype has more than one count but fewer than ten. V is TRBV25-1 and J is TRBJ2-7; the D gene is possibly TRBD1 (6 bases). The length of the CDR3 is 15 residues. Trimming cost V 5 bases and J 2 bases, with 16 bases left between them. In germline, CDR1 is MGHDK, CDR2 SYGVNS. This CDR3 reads CASSPGDISTYEQYF. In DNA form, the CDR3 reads TGTGCCAGCAGTCCCGGGGACATTTCTACCTACGAGCAGTACTTC.

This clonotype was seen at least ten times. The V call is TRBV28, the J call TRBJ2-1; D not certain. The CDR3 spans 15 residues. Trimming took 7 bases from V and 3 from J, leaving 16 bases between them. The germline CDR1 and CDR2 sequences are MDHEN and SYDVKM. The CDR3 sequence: CASKKDVGRYNEQFF. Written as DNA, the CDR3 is TGTGCCAGCAAAAAGGATGTCGGTCGCTACAATGAGCAGTTCTTC. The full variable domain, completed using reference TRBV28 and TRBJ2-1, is DVKVTQSSRYLVKRTGEKVFLECVQDMDHENMFWYRQDPGLGLRLIYFSYDVKMKEKGDIPEGYSVSREKKERFSLILESASTNQTSMYLCASKKDVGRYNEQFFGPGTRLTVL.

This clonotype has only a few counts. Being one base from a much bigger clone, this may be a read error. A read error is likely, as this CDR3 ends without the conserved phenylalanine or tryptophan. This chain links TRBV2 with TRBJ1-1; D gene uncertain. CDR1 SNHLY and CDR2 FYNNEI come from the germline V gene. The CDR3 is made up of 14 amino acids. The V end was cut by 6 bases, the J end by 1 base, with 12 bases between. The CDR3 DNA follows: TGTGCCAGCAGCCCCCCTAACACGAACACTGAAGCTTTCCTT. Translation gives CASSPPNTNTEAFL.

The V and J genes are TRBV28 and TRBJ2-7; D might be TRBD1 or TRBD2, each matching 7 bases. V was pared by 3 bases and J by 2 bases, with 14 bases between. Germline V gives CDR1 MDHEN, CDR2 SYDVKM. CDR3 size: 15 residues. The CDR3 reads CASSLGGGRPYEQYF. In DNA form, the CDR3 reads TGTGCCAGCAGTTTGGGAGGGGGCCGTCCCTACGAGCAGTACTTC.

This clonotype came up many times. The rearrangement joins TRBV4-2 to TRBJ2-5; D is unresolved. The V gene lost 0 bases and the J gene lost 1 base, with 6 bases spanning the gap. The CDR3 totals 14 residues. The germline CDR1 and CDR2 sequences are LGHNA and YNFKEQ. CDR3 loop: CASSQDQVQETQYF. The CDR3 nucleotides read TGTGCCAGCAGCCAAGATCAAGTCCAAGAGACCCAGTACTTC.

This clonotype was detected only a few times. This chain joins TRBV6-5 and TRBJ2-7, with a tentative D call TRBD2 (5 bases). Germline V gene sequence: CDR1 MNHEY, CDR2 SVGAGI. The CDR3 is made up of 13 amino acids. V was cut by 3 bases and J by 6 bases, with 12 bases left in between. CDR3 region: CASSYPGSGEQYF. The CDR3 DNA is TGTGCCAGCAGTTATCCGGGGTCCGGCGAGCAGTACTTC.

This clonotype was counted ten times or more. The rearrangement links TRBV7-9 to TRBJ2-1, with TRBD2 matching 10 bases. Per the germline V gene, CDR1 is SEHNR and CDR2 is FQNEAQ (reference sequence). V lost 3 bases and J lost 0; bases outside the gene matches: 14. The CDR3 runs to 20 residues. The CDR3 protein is CASSLFAGLALISSYNEQFF. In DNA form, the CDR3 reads TGTGCCAGCAGCTTGTTTGCGGGACTAGCGCTAATCAGCTCCTACAATGAGCAGTTCTTC.

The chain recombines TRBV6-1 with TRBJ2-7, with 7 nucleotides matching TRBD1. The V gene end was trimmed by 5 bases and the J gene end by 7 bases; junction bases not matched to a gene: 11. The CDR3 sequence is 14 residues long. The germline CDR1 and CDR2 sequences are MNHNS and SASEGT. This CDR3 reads CASSSPTGLLEQYF. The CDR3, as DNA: TGTGCCAGCAGTAGCCCGACAGGGCTTCTGGAGCAGTACTTC.

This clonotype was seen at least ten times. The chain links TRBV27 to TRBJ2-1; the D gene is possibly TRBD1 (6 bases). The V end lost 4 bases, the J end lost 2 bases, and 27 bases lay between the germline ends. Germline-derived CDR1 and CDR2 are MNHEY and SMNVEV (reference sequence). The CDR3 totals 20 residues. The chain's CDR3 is CASSSISPNRGTTAYNEQFF. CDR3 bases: TGTGCCAGCAGTTCAATATCACCTAACCGAGGGACAACGGCCTACAATGAGCAGTTCTTC.

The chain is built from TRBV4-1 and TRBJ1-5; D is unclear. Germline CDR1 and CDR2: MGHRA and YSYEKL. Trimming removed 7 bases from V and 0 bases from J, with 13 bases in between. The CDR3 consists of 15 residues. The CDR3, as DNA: TGCGCCAGCAATACGGAGAATTATAGCAATCAGCCCCAGCATTTT. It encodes CASNTENYSNQPQHF.

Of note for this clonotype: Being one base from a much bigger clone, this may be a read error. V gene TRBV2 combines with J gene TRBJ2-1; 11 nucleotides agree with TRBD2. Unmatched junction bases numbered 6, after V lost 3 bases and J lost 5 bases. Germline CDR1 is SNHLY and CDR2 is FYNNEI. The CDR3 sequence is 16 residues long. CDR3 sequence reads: CASSDTSGRVDNEQFF. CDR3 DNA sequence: TGTGCCAGCAGTGATACTAGCGGGAGAGTGGACAATGAGCAGTTCTTC.

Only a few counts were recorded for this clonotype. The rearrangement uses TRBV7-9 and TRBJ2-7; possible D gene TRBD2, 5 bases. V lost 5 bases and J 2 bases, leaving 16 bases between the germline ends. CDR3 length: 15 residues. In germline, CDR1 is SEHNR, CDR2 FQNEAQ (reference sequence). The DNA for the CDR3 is TGTGCCAGCAGCCCCGGGATACTGACTGCCTACGAGCAGTACTTC. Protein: CASSPGILTAYEQYF. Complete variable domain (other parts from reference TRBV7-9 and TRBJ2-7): DTGVSQNPRHKITKRGQNVTFRCDPISEHNRLYWYRQTLGQGPEFLTYFQNEAQLEKSRLLSDRFSAERPKGSFSTLEIQRTEQGDSAMYLCASSPGILTAYEQYFGPGTRLTVT.

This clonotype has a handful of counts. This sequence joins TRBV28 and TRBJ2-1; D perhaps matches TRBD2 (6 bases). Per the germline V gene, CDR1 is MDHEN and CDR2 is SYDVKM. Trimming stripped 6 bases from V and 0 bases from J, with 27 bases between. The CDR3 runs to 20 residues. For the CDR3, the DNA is TGTGCCAGCAGCCTCGGCGACCTGGGGGGTCCCTCGAGCTCCTACAATGAGCAGTTCTTC. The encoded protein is CASSLGDLGGPSSSYNEQFF.

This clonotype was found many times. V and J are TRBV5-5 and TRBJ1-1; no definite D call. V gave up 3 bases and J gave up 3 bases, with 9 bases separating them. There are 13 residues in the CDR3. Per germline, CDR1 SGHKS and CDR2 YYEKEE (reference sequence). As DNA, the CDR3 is TGTGCCAGCAGCTCGCCTCCGGACACTGAAGCTTTCTTT. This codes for CASSSPPDTEAFF.

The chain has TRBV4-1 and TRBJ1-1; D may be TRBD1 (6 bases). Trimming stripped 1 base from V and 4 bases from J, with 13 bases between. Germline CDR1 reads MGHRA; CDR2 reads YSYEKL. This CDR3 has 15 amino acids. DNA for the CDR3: TGCGCCAGCAGCCAAGTGGGTAAAGGGGGCACTGAAGCTTTCTTT. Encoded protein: CASSQVGKGGTEAFF.

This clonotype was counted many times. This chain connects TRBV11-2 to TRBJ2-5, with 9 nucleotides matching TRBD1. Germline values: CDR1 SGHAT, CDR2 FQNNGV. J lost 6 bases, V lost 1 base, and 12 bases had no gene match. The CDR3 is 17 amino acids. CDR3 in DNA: TGTGCCAGCAGCTTAGCCGGGACAGGGTTGGTTCCCAAGACCCAGTACTTC. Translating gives CASSLAGTGLVPKTQYF.

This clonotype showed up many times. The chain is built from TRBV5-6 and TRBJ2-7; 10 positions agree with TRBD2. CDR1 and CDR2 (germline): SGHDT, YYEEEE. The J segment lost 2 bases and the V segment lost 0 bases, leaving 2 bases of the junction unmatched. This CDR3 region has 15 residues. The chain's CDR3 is CASSLVLAGPYEQYF. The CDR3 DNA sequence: TGTGCCAGCAGCTTGGTACTAGCGGGGCCCTACGAGCAGTACTTC.

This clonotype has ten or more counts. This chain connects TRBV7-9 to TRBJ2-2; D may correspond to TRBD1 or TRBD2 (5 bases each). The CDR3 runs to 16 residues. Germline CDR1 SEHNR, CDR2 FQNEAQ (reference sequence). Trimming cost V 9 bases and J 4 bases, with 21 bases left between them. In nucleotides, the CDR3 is TGTGCCAGGCCTACCGGGGCTGGAGTAGGCACCGGGGAGCTGTTTTTT. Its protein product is CARPTGAGVGTGELFF.

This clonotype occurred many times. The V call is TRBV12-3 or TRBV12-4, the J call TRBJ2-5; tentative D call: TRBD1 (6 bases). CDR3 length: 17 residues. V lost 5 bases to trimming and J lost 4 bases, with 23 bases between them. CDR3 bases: TGTGCCAGCAGTGGGGGCGGAAGCTTTTGGAGCCTAGAGACCCAGTACTTC. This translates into CASSGGGSFWSLETQYF.

CDR3 in amino acids: CSARKGASSYNEQFF. CDR3 DNA sequence: TGCAGTGCTAGAAAGGGGGCGAGCTCCTACAATGAGCAGTTCTTC. This sequence joins TRBV20-1 and TRBJ2-1; TRBD1 matches 7 bases. The CDR3 spans 15 residues. J gave up 0 bases and V 2 bases, and 4 bases lay outside the gene matches. CDR1 is DFQATT, CDR2 SNEGSKA, per germline (reference sequence).

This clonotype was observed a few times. The CDR3 coding sequence is TGTGCCAGTAGTCCCCAGGGACTAGATGGAAATGAGCAGTTCTTC. Its protein product is CASSPQGLDGNEQFF. This sequence joins TRBV19 and TRBJ2-1, with TRBD2 matching 8 bases. The CDR3 is 15 amino acids. Germline V gene lookup returns CDR1 LNHDA and CDR2 SQIVND (reference sequence). J lost 7 bases, V lost 5 bases, and 10 bases had no gene match. Based on the CDR3 plus reference TRBV19 and TRBJ2-1, the full variable domain is DGGITQSPKYLFRKEGQNVTLSCEQNLNHDAMYWYRQDPGQGLRLIYYSQIVNDFQKGDIAEGYSVSREKKESFPLTVTSAQKNPTAFYLCASSPQGLDGNEQFFGPGTRLTVL.

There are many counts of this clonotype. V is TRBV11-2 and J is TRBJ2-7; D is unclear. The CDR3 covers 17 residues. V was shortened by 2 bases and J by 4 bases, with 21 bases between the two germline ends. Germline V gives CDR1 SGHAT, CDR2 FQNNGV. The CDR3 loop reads CASSLSLSVIEQYEQYF. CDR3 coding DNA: TGTGCCAGCAGCTTAAGTCTCTCGGTCATAGAACAATACGAGCAGTACTTC.

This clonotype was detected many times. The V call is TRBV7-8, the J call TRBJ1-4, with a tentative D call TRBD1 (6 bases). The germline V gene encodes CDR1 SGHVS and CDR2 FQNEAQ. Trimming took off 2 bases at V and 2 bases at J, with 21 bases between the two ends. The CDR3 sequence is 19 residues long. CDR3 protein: CASSLTGPLTGKTNEKLFF. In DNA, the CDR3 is TGTGCCAGCAGCTTAACCGGGCCCCTCACAGGGAAGACTAATGAAAAACTGTTTTTT.

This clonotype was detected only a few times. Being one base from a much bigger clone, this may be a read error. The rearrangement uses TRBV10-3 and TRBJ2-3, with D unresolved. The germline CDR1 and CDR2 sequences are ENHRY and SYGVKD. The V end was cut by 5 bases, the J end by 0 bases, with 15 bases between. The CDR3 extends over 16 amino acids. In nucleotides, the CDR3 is TGTGCCATCAGTTACCCGTGGGATTGGAGCACAGATACGCAGTATTTT. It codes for CAISYPWDWSTDTQYF.

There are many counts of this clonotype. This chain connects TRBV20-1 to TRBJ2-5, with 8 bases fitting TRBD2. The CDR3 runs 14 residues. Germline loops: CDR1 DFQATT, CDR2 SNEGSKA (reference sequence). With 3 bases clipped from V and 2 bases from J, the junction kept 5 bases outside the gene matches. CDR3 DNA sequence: TGCAGTGCTAGTCCAGGCGGGGGGCAAGAGACCCAGTACTTC. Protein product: CSASPGGGQETQYF.

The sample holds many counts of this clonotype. CDR3 in amino acids: CASSLLGQGGENIQYF. In DNA form, the CDR3 reads TGTGCCAGCAGTTTACTGGGACAGGGGGGGGAAAACATTCAGTACTTC. The gene calls are TRBV28 and TRBJ2-4; 11 bases match TRBD1. Germline assignment: CDR1 MDHEN and CDR2 SYDVKM. CDR3 length: 16 amino acids. V dropped 2 bases and J dropped 5; count of bases not matched to a gene: 5.